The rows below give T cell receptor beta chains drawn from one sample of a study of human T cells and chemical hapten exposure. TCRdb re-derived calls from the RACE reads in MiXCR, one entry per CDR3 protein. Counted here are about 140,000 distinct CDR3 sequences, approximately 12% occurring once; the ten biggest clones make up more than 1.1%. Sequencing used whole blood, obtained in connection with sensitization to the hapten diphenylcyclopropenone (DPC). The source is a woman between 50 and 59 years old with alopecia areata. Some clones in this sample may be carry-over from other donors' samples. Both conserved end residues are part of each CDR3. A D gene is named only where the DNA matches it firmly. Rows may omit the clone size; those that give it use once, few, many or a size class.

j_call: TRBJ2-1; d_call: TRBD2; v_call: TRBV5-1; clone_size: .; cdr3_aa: CASSFSGRATEQFF; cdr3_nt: TGCGCCAGCAGCTTCAGCGGGAGGGCCACTGAGCAGTTCTTC
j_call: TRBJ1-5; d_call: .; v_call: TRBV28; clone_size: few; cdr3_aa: CASRQVNQPQHF; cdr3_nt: TGTGCCAGCAGACAGGTCAATCAGCCCCAGCATTTT
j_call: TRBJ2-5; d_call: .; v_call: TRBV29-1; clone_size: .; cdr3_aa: CSVVVGGKTQYF; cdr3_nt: TGCAGCGTTGTGGTGGGCGGAAAGACCCAGTACTTC
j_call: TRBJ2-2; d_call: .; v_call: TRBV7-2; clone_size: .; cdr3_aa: CASSLDEIGELFF; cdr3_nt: TGTGCCAGCAGCTTAGACGAAATCGGGGAGCTGTTTTTT
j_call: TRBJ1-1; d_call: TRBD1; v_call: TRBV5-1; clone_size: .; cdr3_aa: CASSTTGGRAEAFF; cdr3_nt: TGCGCCAGCAGCACGACAGGGGGTCGGGCTGAAGCTTTCTTT
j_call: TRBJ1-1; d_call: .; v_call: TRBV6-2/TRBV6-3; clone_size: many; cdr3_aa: CASSYPGLLEGNTEAFF; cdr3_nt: TGTGCCAGCAGTTACCCGGGACTCCTAGAAGGGAACACTGAAGCTTTCTTT
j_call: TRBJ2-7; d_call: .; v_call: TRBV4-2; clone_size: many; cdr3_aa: CASSQDSSARLYEQYF; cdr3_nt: TGTGCCAGCAGCCAAGATAGTAGCGCCCGCCTTTACGAGCAGTACTTC
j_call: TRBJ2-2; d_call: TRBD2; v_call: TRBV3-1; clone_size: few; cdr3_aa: CASSQGIAGATGELFF; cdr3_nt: TGTGCCAGCAGCCAAGGAATAGCGGGAGCGACCGGGGAGCTGTTTTTT
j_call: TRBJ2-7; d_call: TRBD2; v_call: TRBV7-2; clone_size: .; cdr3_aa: CASSPPGLAGLAYEQYF; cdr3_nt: TGTGCCAGCAGCCCGCCGGGACTAGCGGGCCTGGCCTACGAGCAGTACTTC
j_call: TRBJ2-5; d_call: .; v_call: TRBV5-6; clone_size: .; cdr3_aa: CASSFWGRETQYF; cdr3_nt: TGTGCCAGCAGCTTTTGGGGGCGAGAGACCCAGTACTTC
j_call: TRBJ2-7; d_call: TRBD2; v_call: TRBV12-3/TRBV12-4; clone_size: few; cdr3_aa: CASRISSGSSYEQYF; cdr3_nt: TGTGCCAGCAGAATTTCTAGCGGTAGCTCCTACGAGCAGTACTTC
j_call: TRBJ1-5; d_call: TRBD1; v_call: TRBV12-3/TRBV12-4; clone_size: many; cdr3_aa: CASSFTGGIGNQPQHF; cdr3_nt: TGTGCCAGCAGTTTTACAGGGGGCATAGGCAATCAGCCCCAGCATTTT
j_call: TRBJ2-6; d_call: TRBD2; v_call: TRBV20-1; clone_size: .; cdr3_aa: CSARDGLAGTGANVLTF; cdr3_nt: TGCAGTGCTAGAGATGGACTAGCGGGAACCGGGGCCAACGTCCTGACTTTC
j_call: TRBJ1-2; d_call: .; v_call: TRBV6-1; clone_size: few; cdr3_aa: CASSDPARDGYGYTF; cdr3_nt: TGTGCCAGCAGTGACCCCGCCAGGGATGGCTATGGCTACACCTTC
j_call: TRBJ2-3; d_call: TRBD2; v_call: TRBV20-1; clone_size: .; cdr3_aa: CSASALAGTTQYF; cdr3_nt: TGCAGTGCTAGTGCGCTAGCGGGAACTACGCAGTATTTT
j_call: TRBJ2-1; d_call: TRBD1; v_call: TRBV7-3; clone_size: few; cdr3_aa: CASSLGQGGSSYNEQFF; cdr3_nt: TGTGCCAGCAGCTTGGGACAGGGGGGGTCCTCCTACAATGAGCAGTTCTTC
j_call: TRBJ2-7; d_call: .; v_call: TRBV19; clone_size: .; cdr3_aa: CASSIPSGSSYEQYF; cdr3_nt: TGTGCCAGTAGTATCCCCAGCGGAAGCTCCTACGAGCAGTACTTC
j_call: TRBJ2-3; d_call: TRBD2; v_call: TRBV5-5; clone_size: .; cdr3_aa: CASSLARGTDTQYF; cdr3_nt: TGTGCCAGCAGCTTGGCGCGGGGGACAGATACGCAGTATTTT
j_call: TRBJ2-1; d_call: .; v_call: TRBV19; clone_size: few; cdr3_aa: CASSIIEWGTRRLKGQFF; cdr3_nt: TGTGCCAGTAGTATTATTGAGTGGGGGACTCGACGACTGAAAGGGCAGTTCTTC
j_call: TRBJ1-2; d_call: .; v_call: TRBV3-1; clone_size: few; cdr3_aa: CASSQDGPGGYTF; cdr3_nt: TGTGCCAGCAGTCAAGATGGCCCCGGTGGCTACACCTTC
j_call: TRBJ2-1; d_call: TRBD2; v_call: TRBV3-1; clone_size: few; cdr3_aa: CASSGGTSGLYNEQFF; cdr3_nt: TGTGCCAGCAGCGGGGGGACTAGCGGCCTATACAATGAGCAGTTCTTC
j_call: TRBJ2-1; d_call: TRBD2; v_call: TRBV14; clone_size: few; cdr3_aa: CASSLRLAGIGNEQFF; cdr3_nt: TGTGCCAGCAGCCTCAGACTAGCGGGTATTGGCAATGAGCAGTTCTTC
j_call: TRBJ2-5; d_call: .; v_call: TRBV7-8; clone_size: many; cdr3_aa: CASSSGPRLQETQYF; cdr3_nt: TGTGCCAGCAGCTCAGGCCCACGTCTCCAAGAGACCCAGTACTTC
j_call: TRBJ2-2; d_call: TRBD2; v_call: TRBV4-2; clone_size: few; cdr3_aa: CASVGGGRANTGELFF; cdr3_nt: TGTGCCAGCGTAGGGGGCGGGAGGGCCAACACCGGGGAGCTGTTTTTT
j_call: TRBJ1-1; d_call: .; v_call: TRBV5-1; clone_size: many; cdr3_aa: CASSVGGVPMNTEAFF; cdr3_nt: TGCGCCAGCAGCGTCGGTGGGGTCCCGATGAACACTGAAGCTTTCTTT
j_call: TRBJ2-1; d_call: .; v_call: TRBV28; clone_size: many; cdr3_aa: CASRNPPPFYEQFF; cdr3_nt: TGTGCCAGCAGGAATCCCCCTCCTTTCTATGAGCAGTTCTTC
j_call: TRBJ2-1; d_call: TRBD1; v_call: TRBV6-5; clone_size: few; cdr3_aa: CASSPPQTGAYNEQFF; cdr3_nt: TGTGCCAGCAGTCCCCCCCAGACAGGGGCCTACAATGAGCAGTTCTTC
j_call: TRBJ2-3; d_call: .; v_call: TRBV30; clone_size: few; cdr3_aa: CAWAGTKFGTDTQYF; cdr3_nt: TGTGCCTGGGCCGGGACCAAATTCGGCACAGATACGCAGTATTTT
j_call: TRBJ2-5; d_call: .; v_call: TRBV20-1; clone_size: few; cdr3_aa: CSASSGGGETQYF; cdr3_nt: TGCAGTGCTAGTTCCGGGGGCGGAGAGACCCAGTACTTC
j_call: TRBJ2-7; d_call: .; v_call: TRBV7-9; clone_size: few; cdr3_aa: CASSLPNSPYEQYF; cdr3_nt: TGTGCCAGCAGCTTGCCTAACTCCCCCTACGAGCAGTACTTC